Below are 2 T cell receptor beta chains sequenced from a single sample in a study of tumor and adjacent non-tumor tissue in lung cancer. The library came from three nested PCR rounds adapted from ARM-PCR protocols. TCRdb called the multiplex PCR reads again in MiXCR, with one record for every CDR3 protein. The table records some 95,000 distinct CDR3 sequences, about 80% of them present only once. No cell sorting was done before RNA was extracted from the tissue. Distant lung tissue was collected more than 3 cm away from the tumor edge. Source material: distant non-tumor lung tissue. Receptors originate from a man in his fifties or sixties with small cell lung cancer.

This clonotype was counted ten times or more. J is TRBJ2-3 and V is TRBV7-9; D is possibly TRBD2 (6 bases). This CDR3 has 14 amino acids. The ends were cut back, 1 base at V and 5 bases at J, with 10 bases in the middle. Germline V gives CDR1 SEHNR, CDR2 FQNEAQ (reference sequence). The CDR3 nucleotides are TGTGCCAGCAGCTTAGTTAGCGGAGGAGATACGCAGTATTTT. Translated, it gives CASSLVSGGDTQYF.

The sample holds many counts of this clonotype. The rearrangement joins TRBV12-3 or TRBV12-4 to TRBJ2-5, with 7 bases lining up with TRBD2. This CDR3 is built from 16 residues. V shed 3 bases and J 5 bases; nucleotides not matched to a gene: 12. This chain's CDR3 is CASSFWGTGGRETQYF. For the CDR3, the DNA is TGTGCCAGCAGTTTTTGGGGGACGGGAGGCCGGGAGACCCAGTACTTC.